This T cell receptor beta chain derives from a study of shared clonotypes between healthy human individuals. Study-wide background: Per-donor plates numbered three CD4 naive, three CD4 memory, two CD8 naive and one CD8 memory.

J was trimmed by 2 bases and V by 5 bases; bases with no gene match: 9. Per the germline V gene, CDR1 is LNHNV and CDR2 is YYDKDF (reference sequence). This CDR3 has 15 residues. Deep-level assay runs were performed. Generated by immunoSEQ multiplex PCR, the TCRdb table keeps only in-frame clones and is missing some. The sample has roughly 2.4 million clones, almost 96% seen once; the top ten hold around 0.13%. The genes are TRBV15 and TRBJ2-7, with 7 bases lining up with TRBD2. The material sequenced was naive CD4+ T cells sorted from blood. The subset is: CD45RA+ positively selected. This TCR was sampled from a man between 18 and 29 years old in good health. CDR3 nucleotide sequence: TGTGCCACCAGCTCTCGGACGCGGGGGACCTACGAGCAGTACTTC. Residues: CATSSRTRGTYEQYF.